This paragraph covers one T cell receptor (beta chain) sequence. What it binds is not known. Treatment given: approximately 9-day PBMC culture with coronavirus spike peptide pools or control peptides (ViraFEST assay). Days 3 and 7 saw half the medium swapped for fresh IL-2 medium. Cultured CD4+ T cell DNA underwent sequencing with the Oncomine TCR Beta short-read assay. Using the QIAamp micro DNA kit, genomic DNA was extracted from the CD4+ T cells that had been cultured. TCRdb used MiXCR to reprocess the PCR reads, holding one entry per CDR3 protein. This table has 10,000 or so distinct CDR3 sequences, about 53% appearing once. This CDR3 has 12 residues. V was trimmed by 5 bases and J by 11 bases, leaving 13 bases between them. Germline lookup yields CDR1 LNHDA and CDR2 SQIVND (reference sequence). This specimen comes from a study of vaccination and CD4 T cells after COVID-19. Study-level information: Vaccinees got either two BNT162b2 doses or two mRNA-1273 doses. Diagnosis preceded the drawing of post-COVID samples by a median around 95 days (range 35 to 161).

The chain combines TRBV19 with TRBJ2-1; the D gene is possibly TRBD1 (5 bases). The TCR was taken from a human donor who had recovered from COVID-19. Sequenced sample: CD4+ T cells from blood, cultured in vitro. The CDR3 DNA reads as TGTGCCAGTAGTCCAGCTTCAGGGAAGCAGTTCTTC. It is translated as CASSPASGKQFF. The whole variable domain, remainder taken from reference TRBV19 and TRBJ2-1, is DGGITQSPKYLFRKEGQNVTLSCEQNLNHDAMYWYRQDPGQGLRLIYYSQIVNDFQKGDIAEGYSVSREKKESFPLTVTSAQKNPTAFYLCASSPASGKQFFGPGTRLTVL.